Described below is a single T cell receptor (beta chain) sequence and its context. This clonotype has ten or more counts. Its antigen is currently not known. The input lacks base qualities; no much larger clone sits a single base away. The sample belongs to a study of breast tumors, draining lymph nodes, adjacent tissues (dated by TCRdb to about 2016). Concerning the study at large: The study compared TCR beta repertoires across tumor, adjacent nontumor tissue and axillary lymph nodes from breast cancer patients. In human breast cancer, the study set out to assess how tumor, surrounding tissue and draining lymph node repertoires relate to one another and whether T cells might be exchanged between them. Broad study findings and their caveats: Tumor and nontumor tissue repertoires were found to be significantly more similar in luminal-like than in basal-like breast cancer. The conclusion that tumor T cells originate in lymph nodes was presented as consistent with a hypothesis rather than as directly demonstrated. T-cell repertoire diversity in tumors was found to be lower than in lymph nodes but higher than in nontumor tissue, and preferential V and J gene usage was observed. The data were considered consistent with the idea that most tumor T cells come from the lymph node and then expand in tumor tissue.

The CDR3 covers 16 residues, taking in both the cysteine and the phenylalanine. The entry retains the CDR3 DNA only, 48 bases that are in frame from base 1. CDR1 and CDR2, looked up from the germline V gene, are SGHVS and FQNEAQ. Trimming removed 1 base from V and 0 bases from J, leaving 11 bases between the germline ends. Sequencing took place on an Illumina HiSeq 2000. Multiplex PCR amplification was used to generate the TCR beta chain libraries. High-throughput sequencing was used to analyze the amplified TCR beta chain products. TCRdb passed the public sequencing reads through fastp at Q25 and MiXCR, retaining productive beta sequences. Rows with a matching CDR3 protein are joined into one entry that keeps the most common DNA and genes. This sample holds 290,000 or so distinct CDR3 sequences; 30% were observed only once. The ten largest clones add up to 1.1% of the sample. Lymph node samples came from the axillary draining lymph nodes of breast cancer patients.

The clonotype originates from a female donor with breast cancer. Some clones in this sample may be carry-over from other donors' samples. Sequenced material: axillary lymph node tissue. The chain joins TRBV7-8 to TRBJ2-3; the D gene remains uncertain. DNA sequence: TGTGCCAGCAGCTTAGAGATAGGGCTGAGCACAGATACGCAGTATTTT. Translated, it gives CASSLEIGLSTDTQYF.